The TCR beta chain described here comes from a study of blood T cell repertoires in COVID-19. Overall study: Samples came from the United States, Italy and Spain, spanning acute and convalescent COVID-19. Sample material is recorded as cDNA or gDNA derived from T cells, B-cell-depleted T cells, or PBMCs.

Followed over time, Seattle patients had been enrolled while infection was active. The CDR3 loop spans 15 amino acids. The V segment lost 5 bases and the J segment 4 bases; nucleotides outside the gene matches: 5. CDR1 and CDR2 from the germline V gene are LGHDT and YNNKEL (reference sequence). Original data processing: Amplification with reference gene primers provided the estimates of nucleated cell counts. Sequenced by immunoSEQ multiplex PCR; TCRdb stores in-frame clones only, minus some. For V, J and clone size, that table is used; D and trimming come from the DNA. The sample records 220,000 or so clones, about 88% being singletons.

Sequencing was done on a sample of peripheral blood. The rearrangement uses TRBV3-1 (or the pseudogene TRBV3-2) and TRBJ2-7; 13 positions agree with TRBD2. The TCR comes from a woman aged 50 to 60 with COVID-19, enrolled during active disease. DNA for the CDR3: TGTGCCAGCAGCTACGGACTAGCGGGGGCGTACGAGCAGTACTTC. Protein product: CASSYGLAGAYEQYF.